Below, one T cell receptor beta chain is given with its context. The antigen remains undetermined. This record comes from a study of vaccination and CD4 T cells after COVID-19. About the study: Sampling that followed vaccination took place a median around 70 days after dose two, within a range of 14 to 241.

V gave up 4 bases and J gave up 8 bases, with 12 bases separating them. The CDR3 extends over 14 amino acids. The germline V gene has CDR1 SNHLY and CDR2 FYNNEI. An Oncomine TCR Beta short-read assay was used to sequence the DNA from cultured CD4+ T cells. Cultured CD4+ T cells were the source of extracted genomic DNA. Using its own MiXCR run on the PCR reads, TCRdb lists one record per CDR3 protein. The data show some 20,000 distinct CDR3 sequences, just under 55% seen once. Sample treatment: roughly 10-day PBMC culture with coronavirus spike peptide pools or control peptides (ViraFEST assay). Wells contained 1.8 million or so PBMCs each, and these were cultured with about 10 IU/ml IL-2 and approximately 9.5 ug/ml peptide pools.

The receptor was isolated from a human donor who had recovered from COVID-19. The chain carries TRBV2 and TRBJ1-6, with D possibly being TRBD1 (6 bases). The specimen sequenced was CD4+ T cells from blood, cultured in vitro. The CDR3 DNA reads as TGTGCCAGCAGTGTCGGCAGGGGAGATTCACCCCTCCACTTT. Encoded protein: CASSVGRGDSPLHF.